This T cell receptor beta chain was retrieved from a study of blood T cell repertoires in COVID-19. Data came from immunoSEQ multiplex PCR; TCRdb stores just in-frame clones and leaves some out. The sample has some 150,000 clones, 84% seen once. The sequence was obtained from a woman aged 45-59 years with acute or convalescent COVID-19. Sequences were obtained from peripheral blood.

The DNA of the CDR3 is TGTGCCAGCAGCTATGACAGGGGGCTTGAAAAACTGTTTTTT. Translating gives CASSYDRGLEKLFF. The chain carries TRBV7-9 and TRBJ1-4; TRBD1 agrees at 10 bases. Per germline, CDR1 SEHNR and CDR2 FQNEAQ (reference sequence). The junction had 3 bases not matched to a gene; V was cut back by 4 bases and J by 7 bases. There are 14 residues in the CDR3. The full variable domain, in which reference TRBV7-9 and TRBJ1-4 provide the parts outside the CDR3, is DTGVSQNPRHKITKRGQNVTFRCDPISEHNRLYWYRQTLGQGPEFLTYFQNEAQLEKSRLLSDRFSAERPKGSFSTLEIQRTEQGDSAMYLCASSYDRGLEKLFFGSGTQLSVL.